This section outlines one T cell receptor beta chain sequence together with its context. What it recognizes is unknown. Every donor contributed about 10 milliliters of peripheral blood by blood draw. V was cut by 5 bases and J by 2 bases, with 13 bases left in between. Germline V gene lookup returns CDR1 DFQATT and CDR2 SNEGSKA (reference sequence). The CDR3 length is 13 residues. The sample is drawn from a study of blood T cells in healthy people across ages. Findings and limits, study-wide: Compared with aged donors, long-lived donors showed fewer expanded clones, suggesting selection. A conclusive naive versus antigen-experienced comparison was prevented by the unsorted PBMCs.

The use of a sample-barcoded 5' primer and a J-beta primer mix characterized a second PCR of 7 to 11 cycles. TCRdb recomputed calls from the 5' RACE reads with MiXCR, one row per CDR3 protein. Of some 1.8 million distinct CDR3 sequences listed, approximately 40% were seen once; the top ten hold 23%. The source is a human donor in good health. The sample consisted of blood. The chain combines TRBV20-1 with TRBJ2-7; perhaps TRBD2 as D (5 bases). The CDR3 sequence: CSAGRDLTYEQYF. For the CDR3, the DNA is TGCAGTGCTGGCCGGGATCTAACCTACGAGCAGTACTTC.